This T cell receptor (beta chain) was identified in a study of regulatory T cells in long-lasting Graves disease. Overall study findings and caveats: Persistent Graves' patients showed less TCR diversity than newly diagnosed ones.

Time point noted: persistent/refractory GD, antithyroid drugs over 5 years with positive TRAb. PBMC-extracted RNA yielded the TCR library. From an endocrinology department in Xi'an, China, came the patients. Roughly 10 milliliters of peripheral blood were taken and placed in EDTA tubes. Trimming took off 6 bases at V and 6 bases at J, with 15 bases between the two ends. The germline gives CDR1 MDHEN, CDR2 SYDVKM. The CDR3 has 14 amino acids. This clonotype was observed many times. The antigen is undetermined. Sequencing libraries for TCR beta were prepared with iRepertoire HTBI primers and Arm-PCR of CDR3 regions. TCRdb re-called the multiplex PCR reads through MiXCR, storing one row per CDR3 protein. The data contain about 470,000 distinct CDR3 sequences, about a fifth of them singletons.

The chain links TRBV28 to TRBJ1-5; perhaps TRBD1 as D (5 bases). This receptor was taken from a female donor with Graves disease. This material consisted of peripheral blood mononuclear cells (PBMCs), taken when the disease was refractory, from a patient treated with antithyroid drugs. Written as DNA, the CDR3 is TGTGCCAGCAGGCCGGGGGGGGTTCTTCAGCCCCAGCATTTT. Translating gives CASRPGGVLQPQHF.